A selection of T cell receptor beta chains follows, all from one sample in a study of beta chain features in type 1 diabetes. Assay: immunoSEQ multiplex PCR; the TCRdb copy retains only in-frame clones and omits some. The profile covers a few hundred thousand clones, with 8% to 13% appearing a single time and about 0.014% taken by the ten largest. The sequenced sample was naive CD4+ T cells from blood. All receptors derive from a young woman in good health. Each CDR3 is given with its conserved first and last residue. A D gene is named only where the DNA matches it firmly. Expanded clones are given a class, and other clones once, few, many or no size at all.

TRBJ2-1 TRBD1 NA TRBV7-8 TGTGCCAGCAGCTGGACAGGGAGCACTGAGCAGTTCTTC CASSWTGSTEQFF
TRBJ2-2 TRBD1 NA TRBV29-1 TGCAGCGTGGGACAGGGTGCCGGGGAGCTGTTTTTT CSVGQGAGELFF
TRBJ2-7 TRBD2 NA TRBV18 TGTGCCAGCTCCCTGACTAGCGGGAGCTCCTACGAGCAGTACTTC CASSLTSGSSYEQYF
TRBJ2-7 TRBD1 NA TRBV6-5 TGTGCCAGCAGTACTGGACAGGGGGACGAGCAGTACTTC CASSTGQGDEQYF
TRBJ2-1 NA NA TRBV9 TGTGCCAGCACCCATCCCCAGTACAATGAGCAGTTCTTC CASTHPQYNEQFF
TRBJ1-5 NA few TRBV28 TGTGCCAGCACCCTCGGGCAGGCGGGGGGTCAGCCCCAGCATTTT CASTLGQAGGQPQHF
TRBJ1-4 NA many TRBV15 TGTGCCACCAGCAGAGATGAATGGAGTGAAAAACTGTTTTTT CATSRDEWSEKLFF
TRBJ2-2 NA NA TRBV21-1 TGTGCCAGCAGCACACCAGGGGCCGGGGAGCTGTTTTTT CASSTPGAGELFF
TRBJ1-2 NA few TRBV30 TGTGCCTGGAGTGGACAGAGAAACTATGGCTACACCTTC CAWSGQRNYGYTF
TRBJ2-3 TRBD1 NA TRBV29-1 TGCAGCGGGTTGGGACAGGGAGGCGCAGATACGCAGTATTTT CSGLGQGGADTQYF
TRBJ2-3 TRBD2 NA TRBV4-1 TGTGCCAGCAGCCCACCTAGCGGCCTTTCTGGTACGCAGTATTTT CASSPPSGLSGTQYF
TRBJ2-7 TRBD2 few TRBV7-8 TGTGCCAGCAGCTTAGCCGTTAGCGGGAGGGCCCGTCGGGAGCAGTACTTC CASSLAVSGRARREQYF
TRBJ2-6 NA NA TRBV2 TGTGCCAGCAGAGGAGGGAGCTCTGGGGCCAACGTCCTGACTTTC CASRGGSSGANVLTF
TRBJ1-1 TRBD1 NA TRBV7-2 TGTGCCAGCAGCTTAACAGGGGTGTTCACTGAAGCTTTCTTT CASSLTGVFTEAFF
TRBJ2-2 TRBD2 few TRBV19 TGTGCCAGTAGTATAGGGACTAGCGGGAGTGACACCGGGGAGCTGTTTTTT CASSIGTSGSDTGELFF
TRBJ2-1 TRBD1 NA TRBV4-2 TGTGCCAGCAGGCCCCTAGGACAGGGATACAATGAGCAGTTCTTC CASRPLGQGYNEQFF
TRBJ2-5 NA NA TRBV20-1 TGCAGTGCTAGTGGGCCGGAGGCCCAGTACTTC CSASGPEAQYF
TRBJ2-1 TRBD2 few TRBV29-1 TGCAGCGTTATGGAAGTTGTGACTAGCGGGAGGAAGAATGAGCAGTTCTTC CSVMEVVTSGRKNEQFF
TRBJ1-5 NA few TRBV14 TGTGCCAGCAGCCACGGGGGGAATCAGCCCCAGCATTTT CASSHGGNQPQHF
TRBJ2-3 TRBD2 NA TRBV6-5 TGTGCCAGCAGTTACTCCAGAGCGGGAGTAGCAGATACGCAGTATTTT CASSYSRAGVADTQYF
TRBJ2-5 TRBD1 NA TRBV5-4 TGTGCCAGCAGCCGACAGGGCCGGGAGACCCAGTACTTC CASSRQGRETQYF
TRBJ1-1 NA few TRBV9 TGTGCCAGCAGCGTAACGGCAGGGGAGAGGGCTGAAGCTTTCTTT CASSVTAGERAEAFF
TRBJ1-2 NA NA TRBV30 TGTGCCTGGTCATCGGGGGACGCCTATGGCTACACCTTC CAWSSGDAYGYTF
TRBJ1-2 NA few TRBV9 TGTGCCAGCAGCGTAGAGGGGCAGGGGAGAGGCTACACCTTC CASSVEGQGRGYTF
TRBJ2-1 TRBD2 few TRBV7-3 TGTGCCAGCAGCCTCGCGGGAGGGATGAATGAGCAGTTCTTC CASSLAGGMNEQFF
TRBJ2-2 NA once TRBV2 TGTGCCAGCAGCCACAGGGTCCTTAAGGAGCTGTTTTTT CASSHRVLKELFF
TRBJ1-1 TRBD1 NA TRBV30 TGTGCCTGGAGGGTGCCCGGGACAGGGTTGACTGAAGCTTTCTTT CAWRVPGTGLTEAFF
TRBJ1-2 NA few TRBV6-1 TGTGCCAGCAGTGAAGAGGTGGGGGGCTATGGCTACACCTTC CASSEEVGGYGYTF
TRBJ1-2 TRBD1 NA TRBV15 TGTGCCACCAGCAGTAGGGACAGGGGATCCTATGGCTACACCTTC CATSSRDRGSYGYTF
TRBJ2-4 TRBD1 few TRBV15 TGTGCCACCAGCAGTGATGGACAGGGGTTAGCCAAAAACATTCAGTACTTC CATSSDGQGLAKNIQYF
TRBJ2-7 TRBD2 few TRBV27 TGTGCCAGCAGTCTGATTGCTAGCGGGAGTTCCTACGAGCAGTACTTC CASSLIASGSSYEQYF
TRBJ2-7 TRBD2 few TRBV4-3 TGCGCCAGCAGCCAAGGGGGACTAGCGGGATCCTACGAGCAGTACTTC CASSQGGLAGSYEQYF
TRBJ2-6 NA few TRBV18 TGTGCCAGCTCACCAAGGCGGCAGCTCAGCTCTGGGGCCAACGTCCTGACTTTC CASSPRRQLSSGANVLTF
TRBJ2-6 NA NA TRBV11-1 TGTGCCAGCAGCTTGAAGTACAGTGCCTCTGGGGCCAACGTCCTGACTTTC CASSLKYSASGANVLTF
TRBJ2-3 NA few TRBV18 TGTGCCAGCTCACCCCCCTCAGGGTGGCCAGATACGCAGTATTTT CASSPPSGWPDTQYF
TRBJ1-2 TRBD1 few TRBV30 TGTGCCTGGATATACGGACAGGGTGGCTACACCTTC CAWIYGQGGYTF
TRBJ1-2 NA NA TRBV28 TGTGCCAGCAGTTTGGGCCTACCTGGCTACACCTTC CASSLGLPGYTF
TRBJ2-5 NA few TRBV19 TGTGCCAGTGAACCGGGACACGGATCGGAGACCCAGTACTTC CASEPGHGSETQYF
TRBJ2-3 TRBD1 few TRBV6-5 TGTGCCAGCAGCCGACAGGGTAGGGCAGATACGCAGTATTTT CASSRQGRADTQYF
TRBJ1-5 TRBD1 NA TRBV18 TGTGCCAGCTCACCTGGTTTGACAGGGAGTTATCAGCCCCAGCATTTT CASSPGLTGSYQPQHF
TRBJ2-1 NA NA TRBV20-1 TGCAGTGCTAGACGTAATGAGCAGTTCTTC CSARRNEQFF
TRBJ2-1 NA NA TRBV5-6 TGTGCCAGCAGCCTATTAGCGGTCTCCTACAATGAGCAGTTCTTC CASSLLAVSYNEQFF
TRBJ2-5 TRBD2 few TRBV23-1 TGCGCCAGCAGTCAACCTTCGGGACTAGCTAGGGAGACCCAGTACTTC CASSQPSGLARETQYF
TRBJ2-5 TRBD2 NA TRBV23-1 TGCGCCAGCAGTCCGACTAGCGGGAAGCAAGAGACCCAGTACTTC CASSPTSGKQETQYF
TRBJ1-2 NA few TRBV5-4 TGTGCCAGCAGCTTATACAGGGTCGACTATGGCTACACCTTC CASSLYRVDYGYTF
TRBJ2-1 TRBD1 few TRBV13 TGTGCCAGCAGCCCCGACAGGGCTAGATACAATGAGCAGTTCTTC CASSPDRARYNEQFF
TRBJ2-7 NA NA TRBV18 TGTGCCAGCTCACCATTGGCAGGGCTTGATTACGAGCAGTACTTC CASSPLAGLDYEQYF
TRBJ2-5 TRBD1 NA TRBV9 TGTGCCAGCAGCGCCGCCGGGACAGGGGGAGAGACCCAGTACTTC CASSAAGTGGETQYF
TRBJ2-5 TRBD2 few TRBV5-6 TGTGCCAGCAGCCTGGGACTAGCGGGAGTCCAAGAGACCCAGTACTTC CASSLGLAGVQETQYF
TRBJ2-1 NA few TRBV28 TGTGCCAGCCGGAGGCACTCCTACAATGAGCAGTTCTTC CASRRHSYNEQFF
TRBJ1-3 NA NA TRBV29-1 TGCAGCGTTCAACCGGGGGCTGGAAACACCATATATTTT CSVQPGAGNTIYF
TRBJ2-7 TRBD2 NA TRBV9 TGTGCCAGCAGCGCAGGGCTGGGGGGGAGCTCCTACGAGCAGTACTTC CASSAGLGGSSYEQYF
TRBJ2-7 TRBD2 NA TRBV5-1 TGCGCCAGCAGCCCGGTTTATAGGAGCGGGAGTCAAAACGAGCAGTACTTC CASSPVYRSGSQNEQYF
TRBJ2-1 TRBD2 NA TRBV4-2 TGTGCCAGCAGCCAGGTGGCGGGAGGGAGCTCCTACAATGAGCAGTTCTTC CASSQVAGGSSYNEQFF
TRBJ2-3 TRBD2 NA TRBV5-1 TGCGCCAGCAGCTTGCTAGCGGGAAGCACAGATACGCAGTATTTT CASSLLAGSTDTQYF
TRBJ2-1 TRBD2 few TRBV9 TGTGCCAGCAGCGAAACCGGGACTAGCGGGAGGGTCCTCTACAATGAGCAGTTCTTC CASSETGTSGRVLYNEQFF